Each of the 17 T cell receptor beta chains below was sequenced from the same sample in a study of T cell repertoires in cytomegalovirus infection. TCRdb recomputed calls from the reads with MiXCR, one row per CDR3 protein. The sample lists more than 150,000 distinct CDR3 sequences; under 25% were seen once. Sample: PBMCs. The receptors were sampled from a human donor in good health (CMV status not recorded). Some clones in this sample may be carry-over from other donors' samples.

The V and J genes are TRBV7-9 and TRBJ2-2, with D tentatively TRBD1 or TRBD2 (7 bases each). Germline CDR1 reads SEHNR; CDR2 reads FQNEAQ (reference sequence). V was cut by 6 bases and J by 3 bases, with 23 bases left in between. The CDR3 has 18 residues. The CDR3 coding sequence is TGTGCCAGCAGGGGGGAGGGACAGTATCCATTTCACACCGGGGAGCTGTTTTTT. It specifies CASRGEGQYPFHTGELFF.

The sample holds many counts of this clonotype. The CDR3 coding sequence is TGTGCCAGCAGTCCCCTGCCGGGAGGGCCGGGAGAGCAGTACTTC. Amino acids: CASSPLPGGPGEQYF. The gene calls are TRBV27 and TRBJ2-7; 8 nucleotides align to TRBD2. Trimming took 5 bases from V and 7 from J; bases not matched to a gene: 13. The CDR3 consists of 15 residues. Germline CDR1 and CDR2: MNHEY and SMNVEV (reference sequence).

There are a few counts of this clonotype. This sequence joins TRBV28 and TRBJ1-5; D call uncertain. CDR1 is MDHEN and CDR2 is SYDVKM in the germline V gene. The CDR3 runs 12 residues. The ends were cut back, 4 bases at V and 11 bases at J, with 12 bases in the middle. The CDR3 reads CASSSEPQAQHF. In DNA form, the CDR3 reads TGTGCCAGCAGTTCCGAACCCCAGGCCCAGCATTTT.

The CDR3 here is CASSRDQKGDEQFF. In DNA, the CDR3 is TGCGCCAGCAGCCGCGACCAAAAAGGCGATGAGCAGTTCTTC. The J gene is TRBJ2-1, the V gene TRBV5-1; unclear D gene. Per the germline V gene, CDR1 is SGHRS and CDR2 is YFSETQ. The CDR3 runs to 14 residues. Trimming removed 4 bases from V and 8 bases from J, with 16 bases in between.

This clonotype was counted ten times or more. The chain joins TRBV12-3 or TRBV12-4 to TRBJ1-2; D ambiguous. This CDR3 is 16 amino acids long. Trimming pared 3 bases from V and 0 bases from J, leaving 14 bases between. The CDR3 loop reads CASSFVRGKSNYGYTF. In DNA, the CDR3 is TGTGCCAGCAGTTTCGTTCGTGGAAAATCTAACTATGGCTACACCTTC.

The chain combines TRBV6-2 or TRBV6-3 with TRBJ2-3; TRBD1 agrees at 8 bases. The germline V gene has CDR1 MNHEY and CDR2 SVGEGT. Trimming removed 6 bases from V and 1 base from J; junction bases left unmatched: 6. This CDR3 comprises 15 residues. The CDR3 DNA follows: TGTGCCAGCAGGAAGGGACAGGTCGGCACAGATACGCAGTATTTT. Translation: CASRKGQVGTDTQYF.

This clonotype was found a few times. This rearrangement joins TRBV12-3 or TRBV12-4 to TRBJ2-1; TRBD2 is a possible D gene (5 bases). The ends were cut back, 5 bases at V and 3 bases at J, with 11 bases in the middle. The CDR3 extends over 14 amino acids. This CDR3 is CASSPPRGYNEQFF. As DNA, the CDR3 is TGTGCCAGCAGTCCACCCCGGGGCTACAATGAGCAGTTCTTC.

At least ten counts were recorded for this clonotype. The chain couples TRBV7-2 to TRBJ2-2; D is uncertain. Trimming removed 4 bases at V and 4 bases at J, with 16 bases between. The CDR3 is 16 amino acids. The V gene's germline CDR1 is SGHTA and CDR2 FQGNSA. CDR3 bases: TGTGCCAGCAGCTCGCCGGCCAGGACCCTCACCGGGGAGCTGTTTTTT. It is translated as CASSSPARTLTGELFF.

CDR3 residues: CASSLESGAGVDTQYF. The CDR3 coding sequence is TGTGCCAGCAGTTTAGAGTCTGGGGCGGGGGTAGATACGCAGTATTTT. The gene calls are TRBV12-3 or TRBV12-4 and TRBJ2-3; 7 bases are a match to TRBD2. V lost 1 base to trimming and J lost 5 bases; unmatched junction nucleotides: 9. CDR3 length equals 16 residues.

The rearrangement joins TRBV12-3 or TRBV12-4 to TRBJ2-3; 8 bases match TRBD1. The CDR3 totals 14 residues. V gave up 6 bases and J gave up 2 bases; unmatched junction bases: 4. The DNA for the CDR3 is TGTGCCAGCAGCCCGGACAGGGACACAGATACGCAGTATTTT. Translation: CASSPDRDTDTQYF.

To note about this clonotype: This may come from a read error, since a much larger clone is one base off. This chain joins TRBV5-4 and TRBJ1-1; unclear D gene. This CDR3 has 14 amino acids. The V end lost 6 bases, the J end lost 0 bases, and 12 bases lay between the germline ends. The germline gives CDR1 SGHNT, CDR2 YYREEE (reference sequence). The CDR3, as DNA: TGTGCCAGCATCGTGGGAGGGATGAACACTGAAGCTTTCTTT. Its protein product is CASIVGGMNTEAFF.

There are a few counts of this clonotype. The chain uses TRBV5-1 and TRBJ1-1; weak D call: TRBD1 (5 bases). The V gene lost 5 bases and the J gene lost 1 base, with 12 bases spanning the gap. The CDR3 is 14 residues long. Germline lookup yields CDR1 SGHRS and CDR2 YFSETQ. The CDR3 nucleotides read TGCGCCAGCAGTCGGGGGACGGAGAACACTGAAGCTTTCTTT. Translating gives CASSRGTENTEAFF.

This clonotype was detected once. The genes are TRBV14 and TRBJ2-7; tentative D call: TRBD1 (5 bases). V was shortened by 2 bases and J by 4 bases, with 18 bases between the two germline ends. This CDR3 has 16 amino acids. Germline CDR1 is SGHDN and CDR2 is FVKESK. Written as DNA, the CDR3 is TGTGCCAGCAGCCAACTTGGGCAGGGTCGTGCTTACGAGCAGTACTTC. It is translated as CASSQLGQGRAYEQYF.

Only a few counts were recorded for this clonotype. V usage is TRBV10-3 and J usage is TRBJ1-3, with 8 bases that match TRBD1. With V trimmed by 7 bases and J by 0 bases, 8 bases remained unmatched. CDR3 length: 16 residues. Germline V lookup: CDR1 ENHRY, CDR2 SYGVKD. DNA of the CDR3: TGTGCCATCAACGGACAGGGCCAGTTCTCTGGAAACACCATATATTTT. It translates to CAINGQGQFSGNTIYF.

In its sample, this clonotype was seen a few times. V is TRBV7-2 and J is TRBJ1-3; perhaps TRBD1 as D (5 bases). Germline V gene sequence: CDR1 SGHTA, CDR2 FQGNSA. This CDR3 comprises 16 residues. Deletions cut 1 base from V and 0 bases from J, with 10 bases between. CDR3 sequence reads: CASSLVGGASGNTIYF. As DNA, the CDR3 is TGTGCCAGCAGCTTAGTTGGTGGGGCCTCTGGAAACACCATATATTTT.

V is TRBV20-1 and J is TRBJ1-5; 8 bases agree with TRBD1. V lost 5 bases and J lost 0; bases outside the gene matches: 3. This CDR3 has 14 residues. Germline lookup yields CDR1 DFQATT and CDR2 SNEGSKA (reference sequence). CDR3: CSAGQGYSNQPQHF. CDR3 DNA sequence: TGCAGTGCTGGACAGGGTTATAGCAATCAGCCCCAGCATTTT.

V usage is TRBV29-1 and J usage is TRBJ2-2; unclear D gene. V lost 6 bases, J lost 2 bases, and 10 bases lay in between. From germline, CDR1 is SQVTM and CDR2 ANQGSEA. The CDR3 covers 13 residues. CDR3 nucleotides: TGCAGCGTAGGTCAGCGCAACACCGGGGAGCTGTTTTTT. It is translated as CSVGQRNTGELFF.